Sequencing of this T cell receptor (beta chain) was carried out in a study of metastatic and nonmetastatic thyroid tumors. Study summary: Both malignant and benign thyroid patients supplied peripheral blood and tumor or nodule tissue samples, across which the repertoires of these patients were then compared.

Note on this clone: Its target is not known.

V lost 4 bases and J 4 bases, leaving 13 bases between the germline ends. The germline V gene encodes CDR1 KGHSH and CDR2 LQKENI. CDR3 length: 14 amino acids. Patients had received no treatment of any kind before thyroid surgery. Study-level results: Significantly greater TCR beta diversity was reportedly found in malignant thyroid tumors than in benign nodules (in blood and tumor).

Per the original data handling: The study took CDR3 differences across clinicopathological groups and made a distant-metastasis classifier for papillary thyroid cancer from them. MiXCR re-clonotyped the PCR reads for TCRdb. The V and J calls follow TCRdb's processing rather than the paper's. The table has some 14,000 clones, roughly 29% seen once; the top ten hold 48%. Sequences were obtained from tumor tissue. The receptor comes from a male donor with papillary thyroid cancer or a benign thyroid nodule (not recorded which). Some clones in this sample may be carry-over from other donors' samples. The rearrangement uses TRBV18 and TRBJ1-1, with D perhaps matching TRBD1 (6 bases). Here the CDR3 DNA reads TGTGCCAGCTCACTCATAACAGGGTTCACTGAAGCTTTCTTT. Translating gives CASSLITGFTEAFF.